The 21 T cell receptor beta chains in this list originate from one sample, sequenced in a study of blood T cell repertoires in COVID-19. The assay was immunoSEQ multiplex PCR, and TCRdb's table has in-frame clones only and misses some. The sample lists under 300,000 clones; 70% to 90% were seen once. The source material was peripheral blood. The receptors here all came from a woman in her sixties or seventies with acute or convalescent COVID-19.

This chain uses TRBV4-2 with TRBJ2-3; weak D call: TRBD2 (5 bases). Germline V gives CDR1 LGHNA, CDR2 YNFKEQ. This CDR3 has 16 residues. The ends were cut back, 5 bases at V and 0 bases at J, with 15 bases in the middle. The CDR3 DNA follows: TGTGCCAGCAGCTCCCTGGGAGCGACTAGCACAGATACGCAGTATTTT. Translating gives CASSSLGATSTDTQYF.

The rearrangement joins TRBV30 to TRBJ1-5; no definite D call. V shed 0 bases and J shed 9 bases, with 15 bases lying between them. The CDR3 is made up of 14 amino acids. Germline loops: CDR1 GTSNPN, CDR2 SVGIG (reference sequence). CDR3 sequence reads: CAWSVGAASGPQHF. The CDR3 DNA reads as TGTGCCTGGAGTGTGGGAGCAGCATCAGGGCCCCAGCATTTT.

V and J are TRBV2 and TRBJ2-3; the match to TRBD2 covers 11 bases. CDR1 SNHLY and CDR2 FYNNEI come from the germline V gene. J gave up 2 bases and V 5 bases, and 6 bases lay outside the gene matches. This CDR3 has 16 amino acids. The CDR3 DNA follows: TGTGCCAGCAGTACCCGACTAGCGGGGCCCACAGATACGCAGTATTTT. Residues: CASSTRLAGPTDTQYF.

The chain joins TRBV4-2 to TRBJ2-7, with D uncertain. V lost 0 bases and J 3 bases, leaving 6 bases between the germline ends. The CDR3 runs 13 residues. Germline V gives CDR1 LGHNA, CDR2 YNFKEQ. The CDR3 spells CASSQDLSYEQYF. The CDR3 DNA is TGTGCCAGCAGCCAAGACCTGAGCTACGAGCAGTACTTC.

The chain employs TRBV5-4 and TRBJ2-1; unclear D gene. The germline V and J ends were trimmed by 3 bases and 5 bases, with 6 bases remaining between them. The CDR3 is made up of 12 amino acids. Germline CDR1 and CDR2: SGHNT and YYREEE (reference sequence). CDR3 sequence: CASSSQDNEQFF. CDR3 DNA sequence: TGTGCCAGCAGCTCTCAGGACAATGAGCAGTTCTTC.

The V call is TRBV7-9, the J call TRBJ2-7; D possibly corresponds to TRBD1 (6 bases). The germline V gene encodes CDR1 SEHNR and CDR2 FQNEAQ (reference sequence). The germline V and J ends were trimmed by 5 bases and 3 bases, with 17 bases remaining between them. The CDR3 has 15 residues. CDR3 in DNA: TGTGCCAGCAGCAGAACAGGGTCCACCCTCTACGAGCAGTACTTC. It specifies CASSRTGSTLYEQYF.

The chain couples TRBV4-1 to TRBJ2-3; TRBD2 is a possible D gene (6 bases). Deletions cut 0 bases from V and 3 bases from J, with 16 bases between. CDR3 length equals 17 residues. Looked up from germline, CDR1 is MGHRA and CDR2 is YSYEKL. DNA for the CDR3: TGCGCCAGCAGCCAAGATCTCAGCGTTGGAGGGACAGATACGCAGTATTTT. Protein: CASSQDLSVGGTDTQYF.

This clone was found a few times. The chain is built from TRBV3-1 (or the pseudogene TRBV3-2) and TRBJ2-3; 7 nucleotides align to TRBD1. The CDR3 has 14 amino acids. Germline CDR1 reads LGHDT; CDR2 reads YNNKEL (reference sequence). Trimming removed 4 bases from V and 4 bases from J; junction bases left unmatched: 5. CDR3 sequence: CASSLQGRSDTQYF. For the CDR3, the DNA is TGTGCCAGCAGCCTACAGGGGAGATCAGATACGCAGTATTTT.

The chain uses TRBV6-4 and TRBJ2-1; D gene uncertain. The CDR3 consists of 16 residues. V was trimmed by 0 bases and J by 2 bases, leaving 11 bases between them. Germline V lookup: CDR1 MRHNA, CDR2 SNTAGT. The CDR3 coding sequence is TGTGCCAGCAGTGACTCTGCCTCCCGGGCCTACAATGAGCAGTTCTTC. The encoded protein is CASSDSASRAYNEQFF.

This clone has just one count. The V call is TRBV9, the J call TRBJ2-3; possible D gene TRBD2, 6 bases. The CDR3 has 14 amino acids. The V end lost 3 bases, the J end lost 6 bases, and 14 bases lay between the germline ends. The germline gives CDR1 SGDLS, CDR2 YYNGEE. Here the CDR3 DNA reads TGTGCCAGCAGCGCCGTGGGCCGGGGGGATACGCAGTATTTT. Its protein is CASSAVGRGDTQYF.

The chain joins TRBV19 to TRBJ2-3; TRBD2 aligns across 12 bases. Germline CDR1 reads LNHDA; CDR2 reads SQIVND (reference sequence). This CDR3 region has 15 residues. V was pared by 6 bases and J by 1 base, with 2 bases of the junction left unmatched. The CDR3 DNA sequence: TGTGCCAGTAGCCGGACTAGCGGGGGCACAGATACGCAGTATTTT. Translating gives CASSRTSGGTDTQYF.

The chain carries TRBV6-5 and TRBJ1-1; no firm D call. CDR1 and CDR2 from the germline V gene are MNHEY and SVGAGI. The CDR3 is 15 amino acids. Deletions cut 2 bases from V and 6 bases from J, with 16 bases between. CDR3 nucleotide sequence: TGTGCCAGCAGTTACCAAGGCCCGTGGCGGGCTGAAGCTTTCTTT. Translating gives CASSYQGPWRAEAFF.

The V call is TRBV9, the J call TRBJ2-1, with 9 bases identical to TRBD2. The V segment lost 6 bases and the J segment 5 bases; nucleotides outside the gene matches: 6. Per the germline V gene, CDR1 is SGDLS and CDR2 is YYNGEE. The CDR3 has 14 amino acids. This CDR3 reads CASTETSGNNEQFF. The CDR3, as DNA: TGTGCCAGCACTGAGACTAGCGGAAACAATGAGCAGTTCTTC.

This chain links TRBV10-3 with TRBJ2-1, with 11 bases matching TRBD2. In germline, CDR1 is ENHRY, CDR2 SYGVKD. The CDR3 is 15 amino acids. V was clipped by 6 bases and J by 9 bases; unmatched bases: 10. CDR3 loop: CAISNPGLAVAEQFF. The CDR3 bases are TGTGCCATCAGCAATCCGGGACTAGCGGTCGCTGAGCAGTTCTTC.

This sequence joins TRBV28 and TRBJ1-2; TRBD1 matches 8 bases. The CDR3 extends over 16 amino acids. After removal of 6 bases from V and 0 bases from J, the junction contained 9 bases not matched to a gene. CDR1 is MDHEN, CDR2 SYDVKM, per germline. The CDR3 loop is CASRLAGTGANYGYTF. For the CDR3, the DNA is TGTGCCAGCAGGTTGGCCGGGACAGGAGCTAACTATGGCTACACCTTC.

The V call is TRBV27, the J call TRBJ2-3; maybe TRBD2 (7 bases). V was shortened by 8 bases and J by 3 bases, with 21 bases between the two germline ends. Germline CDR1 reads MNHEY; CDR2 reads SMNVEV (reference sequence). This CDR3 spans 16 amino acids. This chain's CDR3 is CASGSLGGRGTDTQYF. The CDR3 nucleotides are TGTGCCAGCGGATCCCTCGGGGGGCGCGGAACAGATACGCAGTATTTT.

V and J are TRBV5-1 and TRBJ2-7; the D gene is possibly TRBD1 (6 bases). The CDR3 is made up of 13 amino acids. V was cut by 6 bases and J by 5 bases, with 15 bases left in between. The V gene's germline CDR1 is SGHRS and CDR2 YFSETQ. In DNA, the CDR3 is TGCGCCAGCACCCATACAGGGAACAACGAGCAGTACTTC. It specifies CASTHTGNNEQYF. Variable domain in full (rest from reference TRBV5-1 and TRBJ2-7): KAGVTQTPRYLIKTRGQQVTLSCSPISGHRSVSWYQQTPGQGLQFLFEYFSETQRNKGNFPGRFSGRQFSNSRSEMNVSTLELGDSALYLCASTHTGNNEQYFGPGTRLTVT.

The chain is built from TRBV6-4 and TRBJ1-2; D ambiguous. The V gene lost 0 bases and the J gene lost 5 bases, with 13 bases spanning the gap. In germline, CDR1 is MRHNA, CDR2 SNTAGT. This CDR3 region has 15 residues. The CDR3: CASSDSAGSLYGYTF. The DNA for the CDR3 is TGTGCCAGCAGTGACTCTGCAGGTTCGTTATATGGCTACACCTTC.

This chain joins TRBV19 and TRBJ2-1; no definite D call. Looked up from germline, CDR1 is LNHDA and CDR2 is SQIVND (reference sequence). V lost 5 bases and J lost 4, with 15 bases in between. This CDR3 is 15 amino acids long. The CDR3 nucleotides are TGTGCCAGTAGTGGGCAGGTCCCCGCTTACAATGAGCAGTTCTTC. Amino acids: CASSGQVPAYNEQFF.

The CDR3 DNA reads as TGTGCCTGCGCAACCCAACCGGGACAGGGGCCATCTGAAGCTTTCTTT. Amino acid sequence: CACATQPGQGPSEAFF. This chain links TRBV30 with TRBJ1-1; 10 bases are shared with TRBD1. V was pared by 6 bases and J by 6 bases, with 16 bases of the junction left unmatched. The germline CDR1 and CDR2 sequences are GTSNPN and SVGIG (reference sequence). There are 16 residues in the CDR3.

The chain couples TRBV19 to TRBJ2-5, with D perhaps matching TRBD2 (5 bases). CDR1 and CDR2 from the germline V gene are LNHDA and SQIVND (reference sequence). Trimming cost V 4 bases and J 5 bases, with 11 bases left between them. The CDR3 length is 13 residues. DNA of the CDR3: TGTGCCAGTAGTAATCCGTCTAGCGAGACCCAGTACTTC. Protein sequence: CASSNPSSETQYF.